This passage covers 28 T cell receptor beta chains from one sample sequenced in a study of response to subunit inactivated influenza vaccine. TCRdb called the RT-PCR reads again in MiXCR, with one record for every CDR3 protein. The sample holds around 250,000 distinct CDR3 sequences, approximately 12% seen once. This material consisted of non-naive T cells sorted from PBMCs, taken roughly 15 days before vaccination. These receptors all come from a man aged 50-59 years who received an inactivated influenza vaccine.

The rearrangement joins TRBV6-1 to TRBJ1-6, with D perhaps TRBD1 (5 bases). CDR3 size: 14 residues. Germline V CDR1 and CDR2: MNHNS, SASEGT. Trimming removed 7 bases from V and 8 bases from J, with 15 bases in between. As DNA, the CDR3 is TGTGCCAGCACCGACGACAGTCCTGATTCACCCCTCCACTTT. Protein product: CASTDDSPDSPLHF.

There are a few counts of this clonotype. The chain carries TRBV12-3 or TRBV12-4 and TRBJ1-2; D call uncertain. V lost 8 bases and J lost 0, with 13 bases in between. The CDR3 totals 14 residues. CDR3 sequence reads: CASPLFKANYGYTF. CDR3 bases: TGTGCCAGCCCTTTATTTAAGGCTAACTATGGCTACACCTTC.

This clonotype has just a few counts. V and J are TRBV30 and TRBJ2-7; tentative D call: TRBD2 (6 bases). CDR1 is GTSNPN, CDR2 SVGIG, per germline (reference sequence). This CDR3 comprises 12 residues. The CDR3 loop reads CGGLSDSYEQYF. The CDR3 DNA is TGTGGGGGACTTTCCGACTCCTACGAGCAGTACTTC.

Only a few counts were recorded for this clonotype. The chain joins TRBV30 to TRBJ2-4; TRBD1 or TRBD2 may be the D gene (7 bases each). Germline loops: CDR1 GTSNPN, CDR2 SVGIG (reference sequence). CDR3 size: 14 residues. V lost 0 bases and J 8 bases, leaving 14 bases between the germline ends. CDR3 region: CAWSVKGAGDIQYF. CDR3 nucleotide sequence: TGTGCCTGGAGTGTTAAGGGGGCGGGGGACATTCAGTACTTC.

The chain combines TRBV25-1 with TRBJ2-7; 10 bases align to TRBD2. The CDR3 consists of 15 residues. The V segment lost 1 base and the J segment 4 bases; nucleotides outside the gene matches: 4. Germline lookup yields CDR1 MGHDK and CDR2 SYGVNS. Written as DNA, the CDR3 is TGTGCCAGCAGTGAATCGAAACTAGCGGGATACGAGCAGTACTTC. This encodes CASSESKLAGYEQYF.

The rearrangement joins TRBV7-8 to TRBJ2-7; no definite D call. Trimming removed 0 bases at V and 1 base at J, with 7 bases between. CDR3 size: 14 residues. CDR1 and CDR2 (germline): SGHVS, FQNEAQ. In DNA, the CDR3 is TGTGCCAGCAGCTTAGCGGAACAGTCCTACGAGCAGTACTTC. Its translation: CASSLAEQSYEQYF.

This clonotype has a count of ten or more. V and J are TRBV29-1 and TRBJ2-7; D is possibly TRBD1 or TRBD2 (6 bases each). There are 15 residues in the CDR3. Germline V gene data show CDR1 as SQVTM and CDR2 as ANQGSEA. Trimming shortened V by 0 bases and J by 6 bases, and 18 bases separated the two germline ends. The CDR3 coding sequence is TGCAGCGTTGAAGATGGGGGGCAGGGGCAGGGCGAGCAGTACTTC. Protein product: CSVEDGGQGQGEQYF.

Only a few counts were recorded for this clonotype. The V gene is TRBV11-3, the J gene TRBJ2-3; D is uncertain. Trimming pared 1 base from V and 1 base from J, leaving 12 bases between. This CDR3 has 16 residues. CDR1 and CDR2 from the germline V gene are SGHNT and YENEEA. CDR3 in amino acids: CASSLGTRHRTDTQYF. The CDR3 region has the DNA TGTGCCAGCAGCTTAGGAACGAGGCACCGCACAGATACGCAGTATTTT.

This chain uses TRBV12-3 or TRBV12-4 with TRBJ2-5; D not resolved. V was trimmed by 5 bases and J by 2 bases, leaving 15 bases between them. The CDR3 loop spans 15 amino acids. The CDR3 DNA sequence: TGTGCCAGCAGTCCACCCTTTTGGAATCAAGAGACCCAGTACTTC. Its translation: CASSPPFWNQETQYF.

This CDR3 is CASSATGPKFF. DNA of the CDR3: TGTGCCAGCAGCGCGACAGGGCCGAAGTTCTTC. V is TRBV5-6 and J is TRBJ2-1; 7 bases agree with TRBD1. Trimming at V came to 4 bases and at J to 14 bases, leaving 6 bases not matched to a gene. CDR1 and CDR2 from the germline V gene are SGHDT and YYEEEE. The CDR3 is 11 residues long.

V is TRBV29-1 and J is TRBJ2-5, with TRBD2 matching 7 bases. V lost 7 bases and J lost 3; bases outside the gene matches: 14. CDR3 length: 15 residues. Germline-derived CDR1 and CDR2 are SQVTM and ANQGSEA. Written as DNA, the CDR3 is TGCAGCGCCCACATGCGGGGGTGGGAGGAAGAGACCCAGTACTTC. Residues: CSAHMRGWEEETQYF.

This clonotype turned up a few times. V and J are TRBV6-2 or TRBV6-3 and TRBJ2-7, with 12 bases matching TRBD2. The CDR3 spans 16 residues. Germline-derived CDR1 and CDR2 are MNHEY and SVGEGT. V dropped 5 bases and J dropped 2; count of bases not matched to a gene: 7. Here the CDR3 reads CASSIGTSGRTYEQYF. CDR3 nucleotide sequence: TGTGCCAGCAGTATCGGTACTAGCGGGAGGACCTACGAGCAGTACTTC.

In this sample, this clonotype turned up a few times. The CDR3 DNA is TGCAGTGCTAGCCGACTAGCGGGAGGTGGCAATGAGCAGTTCTTC. Residues: CSASRLAGGGNEQFF. The rearrangement uses TRBV20-1 and TRBJ2-1; 13 positions agree with TRBD2. The CDR3 is 15 residues long. V trimming: 3 bases; J trimming: 6 bases; junction bases outside the gene matches: 5. Germline assignment: CDR1 DFQATT and CDR2 SNEGSKA (reference sequence).

This chain joins TRBV18 and TRBJ2-5; D is perhaps TRBD1 (5 bases). The V gene lost 1 base and the J gene lost 4 bases, with 7 bases spanning the gap. Germline V gives CDR1 KGHSH, CDR2 LQKENI. The CDR3 loop spans 13 amino acids. The CDR3 region is CASSPQRGETQYF. The CDR3 DNA reads TGTGCCAGCTCACCACAAAGGGGAGAGACCCAGTACTTC.

The sample holds a few counts of this clonotype. The chain joins TRBV2 to TRBJ1-4; D not resolved. The V gene's germline CDR1 is SNHLY and CDR2 FYNNEI. Trimming cost V 4 bases and J 8 bases, with 11 bases left between them. There are 13 residues in the CDR3. CDR3 bases: TGTGCCAGCAGTGTCAAGGAAAGAGAAAAACTGTTTTTT. Translating gives CASSVKEREKLFF.

This clonotype was picked up many times. V and J are TRBV5-1 and TRBJ2-7; either TRBD1 or TRBD2 may supply D (6 bases each). V lost 5 bases, J lost 2 bases, and 14 bases lay in between. The CDR3 is 14 amino acids. CDR1 is SGHRS and CDR2 is YFSETQ in the germline V gene. CDR3 bases: TGCGCCAGCAGTGCGTCGGGGGCGACCTACGAGCAGTACTTC. Translating gives CASSASGATYEQYF.

This clonotype was seen a handful of times. The chain links TRBV10-3 to TRBJ2-5, with 7 bases fitting TRBD2. The length of the CDR3 is 16 residues. The germline V gene encodes CDR1 ENHRY and CDR2 SYGVKD. Trimming cost V 4 bases and J 2 bases; bases outside gene matches: 10. The CDR3: CAISVGGSGAQETQYF. CDR3 sequence (DNA): TGTGCCATCAGTGTTGGAGGGAGCGGGGCACAAGAGACCCAGTACTTC.

J is TRBJ2-1 and V is TRBV20-1, with TRBD2 identical over 8 bases. CDR1 DFQATT and CDR2 SNEGSKA come from the germline V gene (reference sequence). CDR3 length: 17 amino acids. Losses at the gene ends were 0 bases for V and 7 bases for J; bases not matched to a gene: 14. The CDR3, as DNA: TGCAGTGCTAGAGATCCAACACTAGCGGCTATGAGGAATGAGCAGTTCTTC. Translating it yields CSARDPTLAAMRNEQFF.

The rearrangement joins TRBV20-1 to TRBJ2-7, with D uncertain. Trimming took off 3 bases at V and 2 bases at J, with 8 bases between the two ends. CDR3 length equals 12 residues. Germline assignment: CDR1 DFQATT and CDR2 SNEGSKA (reference sequence). The CDR3 spells CSASRATYEQYF. The CDR3 nucleotides read TGCAGTGCTAGCCGGGCAACCTACGAGCAGTACTTC.

V is TRBV27 and J is TRBJ2-1; 8 nucleotides line up with TRBD2. V shed 10 bases, J shed 0 bases, and the junction held 8 bases outside the gene matches. Germline V lookup: CDR1 MNHEY, CDR2 SMNVEV (reference sequence). The CDR3 has 15 amino acids. The CDR3 DNA reads TGTGCCACTAGGACTAGCATAAGCTCCTACAATGAGCAGTTCTTC. Its protein is CATRTSISSYNEQFF.

This clonotype appeared a few times. The chain employs TRBV14 and TRBJ2-7; D gene unclear. Germline V lookup: CDR1 SGHDN, CDR2 FVKESK. Trimming removed 2 bases at V and 7 bases at J, with 18 bases between. The CDR3 sequence is 15 residues long. The CDR3 DNA sequence: TGTGCCAGCAGCCAATACGATAGTAAGGGTCTAGAGCAGTACTTC. Protein: CASSQYDSKGLEQYF. Filled out from reference TRBV14 and TRBJ2-7, the complete variable domain reads EAGVTQFPSHSVIEKGQTVTLRCDPISGHDNLYWYRRVMGKEIKFLLHFVKESKQDESGMPNNRFLAERTGGTYSTLKVQPAELEDSGVYFCASSQYDSKGLEQYFGPGTRLTVT.

This clonotype was detected only a few times. The V and J genes are TRBV20-1 and TRBJ2-1; no firm D call. CDR1 and CDR2 from the germline V gene are DFQATT and SNEGSKA (reference sequence). The V and J ends lost 1 base and 9 bases respectively, with 31 bases between them. The CDR3 contains 19 residues. The CDR3 coding sequence is TGCAGTGCTAGAGGAGACGCTTCCGCAGGCGGTCTTATTACGGGTGAGCAGTTCTTC. Encoded protein: CSARGDASAGGLITGEQFF.

The table lists this clonotype with many counts. This sequence joins TRBV14 and TRBJ2-1, with TRBD2 matching 8 bases. This CDR3 is built from 15 residues. Germline CDR1 reads SGHDN; CDR2 reads FVKESK. The V and J ends lost 1 base and 8 bases, in that order; junction bases with no gene match: 7. CDR3 protein: CASSQVGLESYEQFF. CDR3 coding DNA: TGTGCCAGCAGCCAAGTGGGACTAGAGAGCTATGAGCAGTTCTTC.

Only a few counts were recorded for this clonotype. This chain connects TRBV5-8 to TRBJ2-1; D possibly matches TRBD1 or TRBD2 (5 bases each). This CDR3 is built from 14 residues. Germline CDR1 SGHTS, CDR2 YDEGEE. The V gene lost 10 bases and the J gene lost 7 bases, with 21 bases spanning the gap. The DNA of the CDR3 is TGTGCCGGGAGCAGGTGGCAGGGTAAGAATGAGCAGTTCTTC. This sequence encodes CAGSRWQGKNEQFF.

There are a few counts of this clonotype. V gene TRBV7-2 combines with J gene TRBJ2-5, with 9 nucleotides matching TRBD1. The ends lost 5 bases at V and 4 bases at J; junction bases unmatched: 8. The CDR3 sequence is 15 residues long. The germline V gene has CDR1 SGHTA and CDR2 FQGNSA. The CDR3 spells CASSLGDRVVETQYF. Written as DNA, the CDR3 is TGTGCCAGCAGCCTGGGGGACAGGGTAGTAGAGACCCAGTACTTC.

In its sample, this clonotype was seen a few times. This chain links TRBV12-3 or TRBV12-4 with TRBJ2-2, with D possibly being TRBD2 (6 bases). Trimming took 1 base from V and 4 from J, leaving 10 bases between them. This CDR3 comprises 15 residues. CDR3 residues: CASSLGRRGTGELFF. The CDR3 bases are TGTGCCAGCAGTTTAGGCAGGAGGGGCACCGGGGAGCTGTTTTTT.

The rearrangement uses TRBV5-1 and TRBJ1-4, with D possibly TRBD1 on 5 matching bases. Looked up from germline, CDR1 is SGHRS and CDR2 is YFSETQ. Trimming left V 8 bases short and J 0 bases short, with 8 bases between. This CDR3 spans 13 amino acids. The CDR3 is CARGGATNEKLFF. Written as DNA, the CDR3 is TGCGCCAGAGGAGGGGCAACTAATGAAAAACTGTTTTTT.

The chain uses TRBV7-6 and TRBJ2-5, with D uncertain. Trimming pared 1 base from V and 4 bases from J, leaving 7 bases between. Germline V gene sequence: CDR1 SGHVS, CDR2 FNYEAQ. The CDR3 covers 13 residues. The CDR3 bases are TGTGCCAGCAGCTTAGGAAATGGAGAGACCCAGTACTTC. It yields the protein CASSLGNGETQYF. The entire variable domain, with the rest obtained from reference TRBV7-6 and TRBJ2-5, is as follows: GAGVSQSPRYKVTKRGQDVALRCDPISGHVSLYWYRQALGQGPEFLTYFNYEAQQDKSGLPNDRFSAERPEGSISTLTIQRTEQRDSAMYRCASSLGNGETQYFGPGTRLLVL.